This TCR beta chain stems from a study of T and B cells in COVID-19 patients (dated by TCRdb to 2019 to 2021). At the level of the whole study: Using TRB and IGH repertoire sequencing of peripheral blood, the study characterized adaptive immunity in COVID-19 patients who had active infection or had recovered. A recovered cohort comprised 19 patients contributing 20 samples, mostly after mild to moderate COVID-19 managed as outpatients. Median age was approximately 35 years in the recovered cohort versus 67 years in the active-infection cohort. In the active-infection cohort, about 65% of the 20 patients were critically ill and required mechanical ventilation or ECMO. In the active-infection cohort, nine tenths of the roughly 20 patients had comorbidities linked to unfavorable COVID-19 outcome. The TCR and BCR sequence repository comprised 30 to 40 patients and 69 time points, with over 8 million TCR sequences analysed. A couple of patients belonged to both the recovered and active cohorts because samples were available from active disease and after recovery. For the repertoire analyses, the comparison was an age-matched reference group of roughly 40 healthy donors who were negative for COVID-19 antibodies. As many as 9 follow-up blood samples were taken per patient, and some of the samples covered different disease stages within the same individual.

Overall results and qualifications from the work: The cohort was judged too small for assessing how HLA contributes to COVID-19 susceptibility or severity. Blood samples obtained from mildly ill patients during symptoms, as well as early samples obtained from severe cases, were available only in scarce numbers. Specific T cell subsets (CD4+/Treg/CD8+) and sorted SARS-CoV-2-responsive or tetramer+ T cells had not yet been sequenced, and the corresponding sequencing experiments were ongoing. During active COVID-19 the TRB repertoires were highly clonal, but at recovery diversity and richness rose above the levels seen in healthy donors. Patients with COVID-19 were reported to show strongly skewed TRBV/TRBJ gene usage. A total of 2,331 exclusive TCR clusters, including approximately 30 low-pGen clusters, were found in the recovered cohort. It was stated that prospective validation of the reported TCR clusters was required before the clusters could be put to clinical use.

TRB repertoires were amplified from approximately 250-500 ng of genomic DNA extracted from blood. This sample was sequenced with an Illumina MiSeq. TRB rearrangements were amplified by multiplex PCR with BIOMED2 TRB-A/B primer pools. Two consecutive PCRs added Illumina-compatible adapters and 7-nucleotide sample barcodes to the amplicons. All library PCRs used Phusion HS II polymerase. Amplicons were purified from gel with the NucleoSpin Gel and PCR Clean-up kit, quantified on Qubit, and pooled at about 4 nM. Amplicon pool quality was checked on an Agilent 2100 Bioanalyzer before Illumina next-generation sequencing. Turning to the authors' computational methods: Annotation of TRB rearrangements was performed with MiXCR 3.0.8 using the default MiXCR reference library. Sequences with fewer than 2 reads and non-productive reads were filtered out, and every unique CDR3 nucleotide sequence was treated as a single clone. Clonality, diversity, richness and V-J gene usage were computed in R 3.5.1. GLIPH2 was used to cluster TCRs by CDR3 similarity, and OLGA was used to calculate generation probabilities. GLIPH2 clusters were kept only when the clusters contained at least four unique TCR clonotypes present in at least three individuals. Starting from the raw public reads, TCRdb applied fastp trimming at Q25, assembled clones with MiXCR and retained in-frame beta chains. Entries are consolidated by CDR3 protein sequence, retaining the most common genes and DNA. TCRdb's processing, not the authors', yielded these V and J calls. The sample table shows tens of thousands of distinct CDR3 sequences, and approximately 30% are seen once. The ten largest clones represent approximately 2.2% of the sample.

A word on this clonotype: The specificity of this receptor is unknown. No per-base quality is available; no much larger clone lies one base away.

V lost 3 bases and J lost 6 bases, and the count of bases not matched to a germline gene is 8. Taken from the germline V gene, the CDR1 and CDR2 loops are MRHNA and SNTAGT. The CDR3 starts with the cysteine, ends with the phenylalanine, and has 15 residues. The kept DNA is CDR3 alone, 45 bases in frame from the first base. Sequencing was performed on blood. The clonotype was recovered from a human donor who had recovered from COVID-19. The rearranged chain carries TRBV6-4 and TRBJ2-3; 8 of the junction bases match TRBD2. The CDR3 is CASSEDGGAFDTQYF. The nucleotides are TGTGCCAGCAGTGAGGACGGGGGGGCCTTCGATACGCAGTATTTT.